One T cell receptor (beta chain) is described in this entry. The record originates from a study of patients and donors after allogeneic stem cell transplantation. In TCRdb, the RT-PCR reads were re-called with MiXCR into one record per CDR3 protein. This table has roughly 880,000 distinct CDR3 sequences, approximately 19% appearing once. Germline-derived CDR1 and CDR2 are DFQATT and SNEGSKA (reference sequence). This CDR3 has 15 amino acids. The V segment lost 4 bases and the J segment 3 bases; nucleotides outside the gene matches: 8. The sequence was obtained from a human donor who was either an allogeneic HSCT recipient or a stem cell or donor lymphocyte infusion donor (not recorded which). It is not recorded whose cells these are; they may come from a transplant donor. Input material: blood, either unsorted or a sorted T cell fraction (not recorded which). J is TRBJ2-1 and V is TRBV20-1; 8 bases agree with TRBD2. The CDR3 reads CSAKQAGVIYNEQFF. CDR3 coding DNA: TGCAGTGCTAAACAAGCGGGGGTGATCTACAATGAGCAGTTCTTC.